Shown below are 18 T cell receptor beta chains from a single sample sequenced in a study of T cell repertoires in cytomegalovirus infection. MiXCR was run by TCRdb on the reads, yielding one entry per CDR3 protein. The sample has some 120,000 distinct CDR3 sequences, over 30% seen once. No antigens are known for them. The material sequenced was CD8+ T cells from cultured PBMCs, taken from culture after CMV antigen stimulation. The receptors stem from a human donor in good health (CMV status not recorded). Some clones in this sample may be carry-over from other donors' samples.

The gene calls are TRBV12-3 or TRBV12-4 and TRBJ2-3; D gene uncertain. The CDR3 consists of 13 residues. The V and J ends lost 2 bases and 0 bases respectively, with 3 bases between them. CDR3 loop: CASSLRSTDTQYF. The CDR3 DNA follows: TGTGCCAGCAGTTTACGTAGCACAGATACGCAGTATTTT.

In this sample, this clonotype turned up once. The V call is TRBV12-3 or TRBV12-4, the J call TRBJ2-5; TRBD1 aligns across 12 bases. The CDR3 runs to 14 residues. Losses at the gene ends were 6 bases for V and 4 bases for J; bases not matched to a gene: 3. The CDR3: CASRGQGAGETQYF. CDR3 nucleotide sequence: TGTGCCAGCAGGGGACAGGGGGCGGGAGAGACCCAGTACTTC.

This clonotype has only one observation. The V call is TRBV27, the J call TRBJ1-1; D is possibly TRBD1 (6 bases). Trimming shortened V by 5 bases and J by 0 bases, and 13 bases separated the two germline ends. CDR3 length: 15 residues. The germline V gene encodes CDR1 MNHEY and CDR2 SMNVEV (reference sequence). The CDR3 nucleotides read TGTGCCAGCAGTCTGGTGGGACACCTGAACACTGAAGCTTTCTTT. Translating it yields CASSLVGHLNTEAFF.

There are many counts of this clonotype. V usage is TRBV5-6 and J usage is TRBJ2-2; 9 bases match TRBD2. Germline lookup yields CDR1 SGHDT and CDR2 YYEEEE. The V and J ends lost 0 bases and 5 bases, in that order; junction bases with no gene match: 2. The CDR3 covers 15 residues. CDR3 protein: CASSLGLAGTGELFF. Written as DNA, the CDR3 is TGTGCCAGCAGCTTGGGCCTAGCGGGGACCGGGGAGCTGTTTTTT.

This clonotype was recorded only once. V is TRBV12-3 or TRBV12-4 and J is TRBJ1-1, with D hard to call. The CDR3 sequence is 13 residues long. The V end lost 5 bases, the J end lost 4 bases, and 11 bases lay between the germline ends. The CDR3 protein is CASSPRPVTEAFF. CDR3 DNA: TGTGCCAGCAGTCCCCGGCCGGTCACTGAAGCTTTCTTT.

This chain's CDR3 is CASSQGSGTSGDNEQFF. DNA of the CDR3: TGCGCCAGCAGCCAAGGGAGCGGGACTAGCGGGGACAATGAGCAGTTCTTC. This sequence joins TRBV4-3 and TRBJ2-1; 13 nucleotides align to TRBD2. Germline V lookup: CDR1 LGHNA, CDR2 YSLEER. Trimming at V came to 1 base and at J to 5 bases, leaving 5 bases not matched to a gene. CDR3 length: 17 amino acids.

The chain has TRBV5-8 and TRBJ2-7; 7 nucleotides align to TRBD1. The CDR3 contains 14 residues. V lost 3 bases to trimming and J lost 5 bases; unmatched junction nucleotides: 8. The germline gives CDR1 SGHTS, CDR2 YDEGEE. Written as DNA, the CDR3 is TGTGCCAGCAGCTACCCTGGGACAGAGGACGAGCAGTACTTC. Amino acid sequence: CASSYPGTEDEQYF. The whole variable domain, remainder taken from reference TRBV5-8 and TRBJ2-7, is EAGVTQSPTHLIKTRGQQATLRCSPISGHTSVYWYQQALGLGLQFLLWYDEGEERNRGNFPPRFSGRQFPNYSSELNVNALELEDSALYLCASSYPGTEDEQYFGPGTRLTVT.

This clonotype showed up just a few times. V gene TRBV20-1 combines with J gene TRBJ1-2; D possibly corresponds to TRBD1 (6 bases). CDR3 length equals 15 residues. Germline V lookup: CDR1 DFQATT, CDR2 SNEGSKA (reference sequence). Between the trimmed V and J ends, which lost 0 bases and 10 bases, there was a span of 21 bases. CDR3 nucleotides: TGCAGTGCTAGAGATATGGACTCTCGGAGGGGGAACTACACCTTC. This codes for CSARDMDSRRGNYTF.

The genes are TRBV6-2 or TRBV6-3 and TRBJ2-1; D not resolved. The germline V and J ends were trimmed by 6 bases and 0 bases, with 15 bases remaining between them. Germline CDR1 is MNHEY and CDR2 is SVGEGT. The CDR3 length is 16 residues. CDR3 nucleotides: TGTGCCAGCAGGGAAACTGGTCAAAGCTCCTACAATGAGCAGTTCTTC. Its translation is CASRETGQSSYNEQFF.

This clonotype was observed a single time. CDR3 sequence reads: CASSEPGGTSSYEQYF. As DNA, the CDR3 is TGTGCCAGCAGTGAACCCGGAGGAACTTCCTCCTACGAGCAGTACTTC. This chain joins TRBV6-1 and TRBJ2-7; perhaps TRBD2 as D (5 bases). V lost 2 bases to trimming and J lost 0 bases, with 14 bases between them. The CDR3 is made up of 16 amino acids. Germline-derived CDR1 and CDR2 are MNHNS and SASEGT.

This rearrangement joins TRBV7-6 to TRBJ2-3; 8 bases are a match to TRBD2. Germline CDR1 and CDR2: SGHVS and FNYEAQ. The V gene end was trimmed by 6 bases and the J gene end by 6 bases; junction bases not matched to a gene: 11. The CDR3 is 15 amino acids. The CDR3 loop reads CASSPPERGMDTQYF. The CDR3 DNA follows: TGTGCCAGCAGTCCCCCGGAGCGGGGGATGGATACGCAGTATTTT.

This clonotype has only a few counts. The CDR3 sequence: CASSLAPGGAYEQYF. CDR3 coding DNA: TGTGCCAGCAGCTTAGCTCCCGGAGGGGCCTACGAGCAGTACTTC. V and J are TRBV7-2 and TRBJ2-7; possible D gene TRBD2, 6 bases. CDR3 length: 15 amino acids. Germline assignment: CDR1 SGHTA and CDR2 FQGNSA. Trimming stripped 0 bases from V and 2 bases from J, with 11 bases between.

The chain is built from TRBV5-5 and TRBJ1-1, with TRBD1 as a possible D gene (6 bases). Trimming shortened V by 2 bases and J by 3 bases, and 11 bases separated the two germline ends. The germline gives CDR1 SGHKS, CDR2 YYEKEE (reference sequence). The CDR3 contains 14 residues. CDR3 nucleotides: TGTGCCAGCAGCTTTCTGGGGGCGGACACTGAAGCTTTCTTT. It translates to CASSFLGADTEAFF.

The rearrangement links TRBV10-3 to TRBJ1-2, with 11 bases that match TRBD1. This CDR3 contains 16 residues. Germline lookup yields CDR1 ENHRY and CDR2 SYGVKD. The trim removed 4 bases at V and 6 bases at J, leaving 10 bases unmatched. CDR3 bases: TGTGCCATCAGTGTCTCCGGACAGGGGGCGCAGGATGGCTACACCTTC. Residues: CAISVSGQGAQDGYTF.

This clonotype showed up many times. As DNA, the CDR3 is TGTGCCAGCAGCGGAATATTTTGGCCTGAAGCTTTCTTT. This codes for CASSGIFWPEAFF. The rearrangement uses TRBV7-2 and TRBJ1-1; D remains ambiguous. CDR3 length: 13 residues. The V gene lost 5 bases and the J gene lost 6 bases, with 13 bases spanning the gap. Germline CDR1 and CDR2: SGHTA and FQGNSA.

V usage is TRBV27 and J usage is TRBJ2-7, with D perhaps matching TRBD1 (6 bases). The germline V gene encodes CDR1 MNHEY and CDR2 SMNVEV (reference sequence). CDR3 size: 14 residues. Trimming pared 0 bases from V and 3 bases from J, leaving 9 bases between. In DNA form, the CDR3 reads TGTGCCAGCAGTTTATCGGGACAAAGCTACGAGCAGTACTTC. Translating gives CASSLSGQSYEQYF.

This chain joins TRBV7-8 and TRBJ1-3; 7 bases agree with TRBD1. In germline, CDR1 is SGHVS, CDR2 FQNEAQ. This CDR3 contains 15 residues. Trimming at V came to 5 bases and at J to 1 base, leaving 5 bases not matched to a gene. The CDR3 DNA reads TGTGCCAGCAGCAAACTGGACAGGTCTGGAAACACCATATATTTT. It codes for CASSKLDRSGNTIYF.

This chain connects TRBV27 to TRBJ1-5; no definite D call. Between the trimmed V and J ends, which lost 3 bases and 9 bases, there was a span of 15 bases. The germline V gene encodes CDR1 MNHEY and CDR2 SMNVEV (reference sequence). The CDR3 consists of 14 residues. CDR3 amino acids: CASSFDTTTGPQHF. As DNA, the CDR3 is TGTGCCAGCAGTTTCGATACCACAACGGGGCCCCAGCATTTT.